The source of this T cell receptor beta chain is a study of T cell responses to AZD1222 COVID-19 vaccine. Here immunoSEQ multiplex PCR was the method, and the copy in TCRdb shows in-frame clones only, minus some. The sample shows 110,000 to 150,000 clones, about 90% of them seen only once. The V gene's germline CDR1 is LGHNA and CDR2 YSLEER. Deletions cut 0 bases from V and 2 bases from J, with 8 bases between. The CDR3 is made up of 16 amino acids. This chain connects TRBV4-3 to TRBJ2-6; D call uncertain. The TCR sequence derives from an adult in good health. Sequencing was performed on peripheral blood, taken on day 0 of AZD1222 vaccination. The CDR3 spells CASSQDHGAGANVLTF. Written as DNA, the CDR3 is TGCGCCAGCAGCCAAGATCATGGTGCTGGGGCCAACGTCCTGACTTTC.